The 28 T cell receptor beta chains presented below share a single source sample, sequenced in a study of blood T cell repertoires in COVID-19. Only in-frame clones appear in the TCRdb table, and some are missing; sequencing was by immunoSEQ multiplex PCR. Among roughly 150,000 clones listed, almost 85% were seen once. Sequenced sample: peripheral blood. These receptor sequences come from a human donor with acute or convalescent COVID-19. The donor label of this sample is uncertain.

This sequence joins TRBV5-4 and TRBJ1-1; a weak D match, TRBD1 (5 bases). CDR1 SGHNT and CDR2 YYREEE come from the germline V gene (reference sequence). CDR3 length: 14 residues. Trimming took 0 bases from V and 4 from J, leaving 10 bases between them. The CDR3 region is CASSLAGLPTEAFF. CDR3 coding DNA: TGTGCCAGCAGCTTGGCAGGGTTGCCCACTGAAGCTTTCTTT. Looking up the rest from reference TRBV5-4 and TRBJ1-1 gives the full variable domain: ETGVTQSPTHLIKTRGQQVTLRCSSQSGHNTVSWYQQALGQGPQFIFQYYREEENGRGNFPPRFSGLQFPNYSSELNVNALELDDSALYLCASSLAGLPTEAFFGQGTRLTVV.

This chain joins TRBV29-1 and TRBJ2-1, with 10 bases fitting TRBD2. The CDR3 is 15 residues long. The V gene end was trimmed by 6 bases and the J gene end by 8 bases; junction bases not matched to a gene: 13. From germline, CDR1 is SQVTM and CDR2 ANQGSEA. The CDR3 is CSVLIAGGKRDEQFF. In nucleotides, the CDR3 is TGCAGCGTCCTCATAGCGGGGGGCAAGAGGGATGAGCAGTTCTTC.

The chain links TRBV7-3 to TRBJ1-2; 12 bases map to TRBD1. CDR1 is SGHTA, CDR2 FQGTGA, per germline. J gave up 8 bases and V 0 bases, and 13 bases lay outside the gene matches. The length of the CDR3 is 18 residues. In nucleotides, the CDR3 is TGTGCCAGCAGCTTAACGGGACAGGGGGCCGGGGATGAAAGGGGCTACACCTTC. It yields the protein CASSLTGQGAGDERGYTF.

This chain links TRBV4-2 with TRBJ2-2; the match to TRBD1 covers 8 bases. Germline values: CDR1 LGHNA, CDR2 YNFKEQ. J lost 3 bases, V lost 1 base, and 7 bases had no gene match. The CDR3 runs to 17 residues. CDR3 bases: TGTGCCAGCAGCCAAGCCCCCGGCAGGGGGCACACCGGGGAGCTGTTTTTT. Translated: CASSQAPGRGHTGELFF.

The genes are TRBV18 and TRBJ2-1; D is possibly TRBD1 (5 bases). CDR3 length equals 17 residues. Germline CDR1 KGHSH, CDR2 LQKENI. The V and J ends lost 5 bases and 7 bases respectively, with 24 bases between them. The CDR3: CASSTGRAVGQLNEQFF. For the CDR3, the DNA is TGTGCCAGCTCAACGGGCAGGGCGGTTGGACAACTGAATGAGCAGTTCTTC.

The chain uses TRBV10-3 and TRBJ1-3, with TRBD1 matching over 7 bases. The V and J ends lost 4 bases and 4 bases, in that order; junction bases with no gene match: 7. Germline CDR1 and CDR2: ENHRY and SYGVKD. This CDR3 has 15 amino acids. This CDR3 reads CAISAGGLEGNTIYF. DNA of the CDR3: TGTGCCATCAGTGCAGGGGGTCTGGAGGGAAACACCATATATTTT.

The rearrangement joins TRBV6-2 or TRBV6-3 to TRBJ2-6, with 7 bases matching TRBD1. This CDR3 is built from 16 residues. Germline trimming cut 2 bases from V and 1 base from J; bases unmatched to any gene: 2. The V gene's germline CDR1 is MNHEY and CDR2 SVGEGT. The DNA for the CDR3 is TGTGCCAGCAGTTACGACAGGGCGTCTGGGGCCAACGTCCTGACTTTC. The encoded protein is CASSYDRASGANVLTF.

This clone has only a few counts. The chain links TRBV4-2 to TRBJ1-6; 7 bases match TRBD1. Germline V CDR1 and CDR2: LGHNA, YNFKEQ. The junction had 19 bases not matched to a gene; V was cut back by 4 bases and J by 7 bases. This CDR3 has 19 amino acids. The CDR3 reads CASSRHSDPTGMGNSPLHF. The CDR3 DNA sequence: TGTGCCAGCAGCCGCCACTCTGATCCGACAGGGATGGGAAATTCACCCCTCCACTTT.

The chain recombines TRBV4-2 with TRBJ2-1; no firm D call. CDR1 LGHNA and CDR2 YNFKEQ come from the germline V gene. Trimming took off 0 bases at V and 12 bases at J, with 12 bases between the two ends. The CDR3 loop spans 13 amino acids. The CDR3 region has the DNA TGTGCCAGCAGCCAAGAACGTTCAGGTGCGCAGTTCTTC. This translates into CASSQERSGAQFF.

The chain recombines TRBV5-1 with TRBJ1-4; 10 bases line up with TRBD1. The V segment lost 4 bases and the J segment 5 bases; nucleotides outside the gene matches: 5. Looked up from germline, CDR1 is SGHRS and CDR2 is YFSETQ. There are 15 residues in the CDR3. The CDR3 sequence is CASSITTGGNEKLFF. CDR3 nucleotide sequence: TGCGCCAGCAGCATTACGACAGGGGGCAATGAAAAACTGTTTTTT.

This clone was recorded many times. The chain couples TRBV7-9 to TRBJ1-5, with TRBD1 matching over 7 bases. V shed 5 bases, J shed 3 bases, and the junction held 10 bases outside the gene matches. Germline values: CDR1 SEHNR, CDR2 FQNEAQ (reference sequence). The CDR3 runs to 16 residues. This chain's CDR3 is CASSPGVGGDNQPQHF. As DNA, the CDR3 is TGTGCCAGCAGCCCCGGTGTAGGGGGCGACAATCAGCCCCAGCATTTT.

This clone appeared a single time. V is TRBV29-1 and J is TRBJ2-2; TRBD1 matches at 12 bases. Germline V lookup: CDR1 SQVTM, CDR2 ANQGSEA. The CDR3 totals 16 residues. V was pared by 5 bases and J by 2 bases, with 6 bases of the junction left unmatched. The CDR3 sequence: CSVQTGTGGNTGELFF. The CDR3 nucleotides read TGCAGCGTTCAAACCGGGACAGGGGGCAACACCGGGGAGCTGTTTTTT.

The chain combines TRBV4-1 with TRBJ2-6; 8 bases agree with TRBD1. Looked up from germline, CDR1 is MGHRA and CDR2 is YSYEKL. With 4 bases clipped from V and 2 bases from J, the junction kept 4 bases outside the gene matches. The CDR3 extends over 16 amino acids. The CDR3 nucleotides read TGCGCCAGCAGCCGCCTACAGGGGGCTGGGGCCAACGTCCTGACTTTC. Translated, it gives CASSRLQGAGANVLTF.

This chain links TRBV29-1 with TRBJ1-2, with 10 bases aligning to TRBD1. This CDR3 has 14 amino acids. Germline lookup yields CDR1 SQVTM and CDR2 ANQGSEA. Unmatched junction bases numbered 10, after V lost 7 bases and J lost 5 bases. DNA of the CDR3: TGCAGCGATTCCGGAAGGGACAGGGGTTATGGCTACACCTTC. This sequence encodes CSDSGRDRGYGYTF.

The rearrangement links TRBV19 to TRBJ2-2; 9 bases map to TRBD1. Germline V gene sequence: CDR1 LNHDA, CDR2 SQIVND (reference sequence). V shed 5 bases, J shed 5 bases, and the junction held 12 bases outside the gene matches. This CDR3 is 17 amino acids long. The CDR3 is CASSARFGTGRTGELFF. CDR3 nucleotides: TGTGCCAGTAGTGCTCGGTTCGGGACAGGGCGAACCGGGGAGCTGTTTTTT.

The rearrangement links TRBV11-2 to TRBJ2-7, with 9 nucleotides matching TRBD2. This CDR3 contains 14 residues. Trimming cost V 3 bases and J 3 bases; bases outside gene matches: 3. CDR1 SGHAT and CDR2 FQNNGV come from the germline V gene. This CDR3 reads CASSLLAGLYEQYF. The CDR3 DNA is TGTGCCAGCAGCTTGCTAGCGGGGCTCTACGAGCAGTACTTC.

The chain carries TRBV5-1 and TRBJ2-1; D is perhaps TRBD2 (5 bases). Per germline, CDR1 SGHRS and CDR2 YFSETQ. The CDR3 consists of 13 residues. V lost 4 bases and J 3 bases, leaving 8 bases between the germline ends. The CDR3 nucleotides read TGCGCCAGCAGCCCGGACTTCTACAATGAGCAGTTCTTC. Its translation: CASSPDFYNEQFF.

J is TRBJ1-4 and V is TRBV21-1; no DNA check was done on the table's D call, TRBD1. TRBV21-1 is a documented pseudogene. CDR3 size: 19 residues. CDR3 amino acids: CASSKGDRGRLAVRGKLFF. DNA of the CDR3: TGTGCCAGCAGCAAAGGGGACAGGGGGCGTTTGGCTGTGCGGGGAAAACTGTTTTTT.

This clone has just one count. The chain links TRBV29-1 to TRBJ2-3; a possible D gene is TRBD1 (6 bases). The CDR3 covers 14 residues. The V and J ends lost 6 bases and 0 bases respectively, with 13 bases between them. Looked up from germline, CDR1 is SQVTM and CDR2 is ANQGSEA. The CDR3 here is CSVVRQVSTDTQYF. The CDR3 nucleotides read TGCAGCGTCGTCAGACAGGTTAGCACAGATACGCAGTATTTT.

The sample holds a few counts of this clone. The chain is built from TRBV20-1 and TRBJ1-1; D uncertain. The CDR3 runs 11 residues. The germline V and J ends were trimmed by 3 bases and 2 bases, with 4 bases remaining between them. Germline CDR1 DFQATT, CDR2 SNEGSKA (reference sequence). CDR3 DNA: TGCAGTGCTAGTTCTAACACTGAAGCTTTCTTT. Its protein is CSASSNTEAFF.

The CDR3, as DNA: TGTGCCAGCATCACCGACGGGGGGAAGCTGTTTTTT. Its protein product is CASITDGGKLFF. This chain uses TRBV6-5 with TRBJ2-2; 7 nucleotides line up with TRBD2. CDR1 and CDR2 (germline): MNHEY, SVGAGI. The V and J ends lost 7 bases and 12 bases, in that order; junction bases with no gene match: 8. The CDR3 length is 12 residues.

This chain connects TRBV19 to TRBJ2-7; 7 positions agree with TRBD1. Germline V CDR1 and CDR2: LNHDA, SQIVND (reference sequence). This CDR3 region has 20 residues. V trimming: 1 base; J trimming: 2 bases; junction bases outside the gene matches: 20. The CDR3 sequence: CASSIAPNLSPGQKPYEQYF. In nucleotides, the CDR3 is TGTGCCAGTAGTATAGCGCCCAACCTGTCTCCGGGACAGAAGCCCTACGAGCAGTACTTC.

V usage is TRBV18 and J usage is TRBJ1-2, with 9 bases fitting TRBD1. CDR1 and CDR2 from the germline V gene are KGHSH and LQKENI. Unmatched junction bases numbered 7, after V lost 1 base and J lost 7 bases. This CDR3 is 15 amino acids long. CDR3 coding DNA: TGTGCCAGCTCACCACAATCCCGGGACAGGGTTGGCTACACCTTC. It encodes CASSPQSRDRVGYTF.

CDR3 DNA sequence: TGTGCCAGCAGTAAGTCTTGGGGGCGCAGCTACAATGAGCAGTTCTTC. Protein: CASSKSWGRSYNEQFF. The chain is built from TRBV6-2 or TRBV6-3 and TRBJ2-1, with D perhaps TRBD1 (6 bases). With 5 bases removed from V and 3 bases from J, the gap between germline ends came to 17 bases. There are 16 residues in the CDR3. Per germline, CDR1 MNHEY and CDR2 SVGEGT.

This chain joins TRBV20-1 and TRBJ1-1; D perhaps matches TRBD1 (6 bases). With 7 bases removed from V and 3 bases from J, the gap between germline ends came to 9 bases. The CDR3 totals 11 residues. The germline V gene has CDR1 DFQATT and CDR2 SNEGSKA (reference sequence). The CDR3: CSGEGDTEAFF. DNA of the CDR3: TGCAGTGGGGAGGGGGACACTGAAGCTTTCTTT.

The rearrangement joins TRBV11-1 to TRBJ1-6, with 9 bases that match TRBD1. The CDR3 is 15 amino acids. Germline lookup yields CDR1 SGHAT and CDR2 FQDESV (reference sequence). V lost 2 bases, J lost 7 bases, and 3 bases stayed unmatched. CDR3 sequence (DNA): TGTGCCAGCAGCTTATATGGACAGGGGAATTCACCCCTCCACTTT. This sequence encodes CASSLYGQGNSPLHF.

The rearrangement joins TRBV4-3 to TRBJ2-3; tentatively, D is TRBD1 (6 bases). Looked up from germline, CDR1 is LGHNA and CDR2 is YSLEER. The V and J ends lost 6 bases and 10 bases respectively, with 14 bases between them. The CDR3 contains 12 residues. This CDR3 is CASRRSGQAQYF. In DNA form, the CDR3 reads TGCGCCAGCAGGCGCTCGGGACAAGCGCAGTATTTT.

V gene TRBV27 combines with J gene TRBJ1-6; 9 positions match TRBD1. V lost 6 bases, J lost 5 bases, and 5 bases stayed unmatched. The CDR3 totals 15 residues. The V gene's germline CDR1 is MNHEY and CDR2 SMNVEV (reference sequence). CDR3 region: CASSGTGYNNSPLHF. The CDR3 DNA reads as TGTGCCAGCAGCGGGACAGGGTATAATAATTCACCCCTCCACTTT.